This passage covers 20 T cell receptor beta chains from one sample sequenced in a study of T cell clonotyping in hematopoietic cell transplantation. Time point defined: recipient sample about 28 days before transplant, after cytoreduction. Method: immunoSEQ multiplex PCR; TCRdb's copy keeps in-frame clones and lacks some. The sample carries some 5,000 clones, around 82% recorded once. The sequences come from peripheral blood mononuclear cells, collected before stem cell transplant. The origin of the receptors is a woman aged 45 to 65 with acute myeloid leukemia. Some clones in this sample may be carry-over from other donors' samples.

The V and J genes are TRBV7-2 and TRBJ2-5; 11 bases align to TRBD2. Trimming removed 3 bases from V and 4 bases from J; junction bases left unmatched: 7. Germline assignment: CDR1 SGHTA and CDR2 FQGNSA. This CDR3 is built from 16 residues. The DNA for the CDR3 is TGTGCCAGCAGCTTCCAGACTAGCGGGAATGGAGAGACCCAGTACTTC. This codes for CASSFQTSGNGETQYF.

The chain couples TRBV6-4 to TRBJ1-5, with D perhaps TRBD1 (6 bases). Looked up from germline, CDR1 is MRHNA and CDR2 is SNTAGT. Trimming stripped 10 bases from V and 0 bases from J, with 19 bases between. This CDR3 spans 16 amino acids. The CDR3 DNA reads as TGTGCCACCAACGTTGCGGGACACCATAGCAATCAGCCCCAGCATTTT. Encoded protein: CATNVAGHHSNQPQHF.

The chain carries TRBV7-6 and TRBJ2-1; 13 nucleotides match TRBD2. Germline CDR1 reads SGHVS; CDR2 reads FNYEAQ. The CDR3 totals 16 residues. Trimming at V came to 4 bases and at J to 7 bases, leaving 7 bases not matched to a gene. The CDR3 here is CASSSDQGLAGNEQFF. CDR3 bases: TGTGCCAGCAGCTCCGATCAGGGACTAGCGGGAAATGAGCAGTTCTTC.

The chain is built from TRBV7-2 and TRBJ1-2, with 7 bases matching TRBD1. Germline values: CDR1 SGHTA, CDR2 FQGNSA. V was clipped by 5 bases and J by 5 bases; unmatched bases: 5. This CDR3 spans 13 amino acids. The DNA of the CDR3 is TGTGCCAGCAGCCAGGACAGGAGGTATGGCTACACCTTC. It is translated as CASSQDRRYGYTF.

The chain couples TRBV5-1 to TRBJ1-1; D ambiguous. Germline CDR1 reads SGHRS; CDR2 reads YFSETQ. V gave up 4 bases and J gave up 7 bases, with 14 bases separating them. CDR3 length equals 13 residues. CDR3 in amino acids: CASSTGSLGEAFF. The CDR3 nucleotides read TGCGCCAGCAGCACCGGTTCTCTCGGTGAAGCTTTCTTT.

Points on this clone: The sample holds other DNA sequences that translate to the same CDR3. The chain uses TRBV19 and TRBJ2-5, with D possibly matching TRBD2 (5 bases). CDR1 and CDR2 (germline): LNHDA, SQIVND (reference sequence). Trimming left V 6 bases short and J 4 bases short, with 9 bases between. The CDR3 is made up of 12 amino acids. CDR3 bases: TGTGCCAGTAGGCAGGCGGGAGAGACCCAGTACTTC. Protein product: CASRQAGETQYF.

The V call is TRBV9, the J call TRBJ2-1; 10 bases are shared with TRBD2. CDR1 SGDLS and CDR2 YYNGEE come from the germline V gene. After removal of 2 bases from V and 0 bases from J, the junction contained 5 bases not matched to a gene. CDR3 length: 17 residues. CDR3 nucleotides: TGTGCCAGCAGCGTCGGTAGCGGGGGGAGCTCCTACAATGAGCAGTTCTTC. Its protein product is CASSVGSGGSSYNEQFF.

J is TRBJ2-1 and V is TRBV28; 14 bases agree with TRBD2. The germline gives CDR1 MDHEN, CDR2 SYDVKM. V shed 6 bases and J 7 bases; nucleotides not matched to a gene: 8. This CDR3 contains 16 residues. The CDR3 loop is CASSPTTSGRGNEQFF. In DNA form, the CDR3 reads TGTGCCAGCAGCCCAACGACTAGCGGGAGGGGGAATGAGCAGTTCTTC.

V and J are TRBV20-1 and TRBJ2-5, with no clear D. V shed 8 bases and J shed 4 bases, with 11 bases lying between them. The CDR3 runs to 11 residues. Looked up from germline, CDR1 is DFQATT and CDR2 is SNEGSKA (reference sequence). The CDR3 DNA follows: TGCAGTCCTTTCCAGAGAGAGACCCAGTACTTC. Translating it yields CSPFQRETQYF.

The rearrangement joins TRBV2 to TRBJ1-4; the D gene is possibly TRBD1 (5 bases). The CDR3 is 16 residues long. V was pared by 3 bases and J by 3 bases, with 14 bases between. Looked up from germline, CDR1 is SNHLY and CDR2 is FYNNEI. CDR3 in amino acids: CASSEAKGWSNEKLFF. CDR3 sequence (DNA): TGTGCCAGCAGTGAGGCGAAGGGGTGGTCTAATGAAAAACTGTTTTTT.

The CDR3 region is CASSSWTSGYEQYF. CDR3 coding DNA: TGTGCCAGCAGTTCCTGGACTAGCGGGTACGAGCAGTACTTC. V is TRBV25-1 and J is TRBJ2-7, with 11 nucleotides matching TRBD2. The CDR3 sequence is 14 residues long. V dropped 5 bases and J dropped 4; count of bases not matched to a gene: 4. The V gene's germline CDR1 is MGHDK and CDR2 SYGVNS.

This sequence joins TRBV4-2 and TRBJ1-6, with D possibly TRBD1 on 5 matching bases. This CDR3 spans 18 amino acids. The germline V and J ends were trimmed by 0 bases and 2 bases, with 14 bases remaining between them. Germline V CDR1 and CDR2: LGHNA, YNFKEQ. CDR3 protein: CASSQDGSGRTYNSPLHF. In DNA form, the CDR3 reads TGTGCCAGCAGCCAAGATGGGTCAGGGAGGACCTATAATTCACCCCTCCACTTT.

This clone was recorded only once. The chain joins TRBV14 to TRBJ2-7, with D unclear. The CDR3 contains 14 residues. Deletions cut 4 bases from V and 0 bases from J, with 10 bases between. Germline V gene lookup returns CDR1 SGHDN and CDR2 FVKESK. The CDR3 loop is CASSPTVSSYEQYF. The CDR3 DNA follows: TGTGCCAGCAGCCCCACAGTGTCCTCCTACGAGCAGTACTTC.

This chain connects TRBV19 to TRBJ2-1; 9 nucleotides align to TRBD2. The CDR3 runs 14 residues. Trimming removed 7 bases from V and 10 bases from J; junction bases left unmatched: 11. Germline CDR1 is LNHDA and CDR2 is SQIVND (reference sequence). The CDR3 reads CASNPLLAGNEQFF. CDR3 in DNA: TGTGCCAGTAATCCCCTGCTAGCGGGAAACGAGCAGTTCTTC.

This chain uses TRBV28 with TRBJ2-1; the match to TRBD2 covers 9 bases. V gave up 0 bases and J gave up 2 bases; unmatched junction bases: 20. Germline V CDR1 and CDR2: MDHEN, SYDVKM. This CDR3 contains 22 residues. The CDR3 DNA is TGTGCCAGCAGTTTATGGACCAGTAAAACTAGCGGGTTTGAAGCACCCTACAATGAGCAGTTCTTC. Its translation is CASSLWTSKTSGFEAPYNEQFF.

This clone was found a few times. The V gene is TRBV5-1, the J gene TRBJ1-2, with 8 bases lining up with TRBD1. The CDR3 spans 14 residues. Germline-derived CDR1 and CDR2 are SGHRS and YFSETQ. Unmatched junction bases numbered 13, after V lost 7 bases and J lost 8 bases. Here the CDR3 DNA reads TGCGCCAGCGGCCGGACAGGGAGAGCGGAGGGCTACACCTTC. As protein: CASGRTGRAEGYTF.

The chain has TRBV5-1 and TRBJ1-1; D is possibly TRBD1 (6 bases). Germline CDR1 and CDR2: SGHRS and YFSETQ. V was trimmed by 5 bases and J by 2 bases, leaving 13 bases between them. This CDR3 region has 14 residues. The CDR3, as DNA: TGCGCCAGCAGTTCCGGACAGCCAAACACTGAAGCTTTCTTT. It yields the protein CASSSGQPNTEAFF.

The rearrangement uses TRBV6-5 and TRBJ1-5; 8 nucleotides line up with TRBD1. The trim removed 6 bases at V and 0 bases at J, leaving 4 bases unmatched. Germline lookup yields CDR1 MNHEY and CDR2 SVGAGI. The CDR3 has 15 amino acids. This CDR3 is CASRRQGPSNQPQHF. CDR3 nucleotides: TGTGCCAGCAGACGACAGGGGCCTAGCAATCAGCCCCAGCATTTT.

The chain joins TRBV28 to TRBJ1-5; TRBD1 agrees at 9 bases. After removal of 2 bases from V and 4 bases from J, the junction contained 12 bases not matched to a gene. The CDR3 is 18 amino acids. Germline V lookup: CDR1 MDHEN, CDR2 SYDVKM. The CDR3 nucleotides are TGTGCCAGCAGTTTAACGGCCTTAGGACAGGGGAGTAATCAGCCCCAGCATTTT. This sequence encodes CASSLTALGQGSNQPQHF.

V and J are TRBV2 and TRBJ2-7; TRBD1 might be the D (6 bases). V was cut by 7 bases and J by 4 bases, with 23 bases left in between. Germline assignment: CDR1 SNHLY and CDR2 FYNNEI. CDR3 length equals 16 residues. This chain's CDR3 is CASNSRDTLETYEQYF. Written as DNA, the CDR3 is TGTGCCAGCAACAGCCGGGACACCCTAGAAACGTACGAGCAGTACTTC.